A selection of T cell receptor beta chains follows, all from one sample in a study of T cells after yellow fever vaccination. MiXCR, applied by TCRdb to the 5' RACE reads, yields one record per CDR3 protein. The repertoire consists of 130,000 or so distinct CDR3 sequences, with roughly 15% occurring once and the leading ten covering approximately 39%. The source material was CD8+ T cells sorted from PBMCs, sampled 5 days after the yellow fever booster vaccination. The receptor set was obtained from a man aged 18 to 35 who received the YFV17D yellow fever vaccine. The CDR3 runs from the conserved cysteine through the conserved F or W. Each record gives: J gene, V gene, D gene, clone size, CDR3 protein, CDR3 DNA. D genes are given only for firm matches. Rows give clone size only sometimes, using once, few, many, or a class for an expanded clone.

>TRBJ1-5|TRBV5-6|NA|few
CASSLGRYSNQPQHF
TGTGCCAGCAGCTTGGGCAGGTATAGCAATCAGCCCCAGCATTTT
>TRBJ1-4|TRBV9|TRBD1|few
CASSVAAAQGGYEKLFF
TGTGCCAGCAGCGTAGCTGCAGCACAGGGGGGATATGAAAAACTGTTTTTT
>TRBJ1-1|TRBV7-2|NA|NA
CASSSHSMGQAFF
TGTGCCAGCAGCTCCCACTCAATGGGCCAAGCTTTCTTT
>TRBJ1-5|TRBV27|NA|many
CASSLSGSGQPQHF
TGTGCCAGCAGTTTATCAGGGAGTGGGCAGCCCCAGCATTTT
>TRBJ1-1|TRBV6-5|NA|NA
CASSTLATEAFF
TGTGCCAGCAGTACCCTGGCCACTGAAGCTTTCTTT
>TRBJ2-1|TRBV27|TRBD2|few
CASRPGAGGSNEQFF
TGTGCCAGCAGGCCCGGGGCGGGGGGCAGCAATGAGCAGTTCTTC
>TRBJ2-3|TRBV6-4|TRBD1|few
CASSGRRDRGWDTQYF
TGTGCCAGCAGTGGTAGGAGGGACAGGGGTTGGGATACGCAGTATTTT
>TRBJ2-4|TRBV6-6|NA|few
CASSPDGAKNIQYF
TGTGCCAGCAGTCCGGACGGAGCCAAAAACATTCAGTACTTC
>TRBJ2-5|TRBV5-1|NA|once
CASSLGTRGETQYF
TGCGCCAGCAGCTTGGGTACAAGGGGAGAGACCCAGTACTTC
>TRBJ2-2|TRBV28|NA|NA
CASRTGGNTGELFF
TGTGCCAGCAGGACCGGAGGCAACACCGGGGAGCTGTTTTTT
>TRBJ1-5|TRBV4-3|NA|once
CASSHPREPQAYQPQHF
TGCGCCAGCAGCCATCCTAGGGAGCCACAGGCTTATCAGCCCCAGCATTTT
>TRBJ2-1|TRBV28|NA|NA
CASSFRGFPYNEQFF
TGTGCCAGCAGTTTTCGCGGGTTTCCCTACAATGAGCAGTTCTTC
>TRBJ1-4|TRBV29-1|NA|few
CSVHSNEKLFF
TGCAGCGTGCACAGTAATGAAAAACTGTTTTTT
>TRBJ2-5|TRBV20-1|NA|NA
CSARGETQYF
TGCAGTGCTAGGGGAGAGACCCAGTACTTC
>TRBJ1-1|TRBV4-1|TRBD1|NA
CASSHRRQGLRDTEAFF
TGCGCCAGCAGCCACCGCCGACAGGGACTTAGGGACACTGAAGCTTTCTTT
>TRBJ1-5|TRBV4-1|NA|NA
CASSQGRTSPENQPQHF
TGCGCCAGCAGCCAGGGAAGAACTTCTCCAGAAAATCAGCCCCAGCATTTT
>TRBJ2-5|TRBV15|NA|few
CATSRTVPETQYF
TGTGCCACCAGCAGGACCGTACCAGAGACCCAGTACTTC
>TRBJ1-5|TRBV12-3/TRBV12-4|NA|few
CASRRTDSNQPQHF
TGTGCCAGCAGACGTACAGATAGCAATCAGCCCCAGCATTTT
>TRBJ2-5|TRBV6-6|NA|NA
CASSYVGVETQYF
TGTGCCAGCAGTTACGTAGGGGTAGAGACCCAGTACTTC
>TRBJ2-1|TRBV27|NA|once
CASSLQGAGNEQFF
TGTGCCAGCAGTTTACAAGGGGCAGGCAATGAGCAGTTCTTC
>TRBJ1-6|TRBV7-2|NA|few
CASSGLVGVSSYNSPLHF
TGTGCCAGCAGCGGGTTAGTAGGGGTGTCCTCCTATAATTCACCCCTCCACTTT
>TRBJ2-1|TRBV6-2/TRBV6-3|TRBD1|NA
CASSSIRRTGGNNEQFF
TGTGCCAGCAGCTCTATACGCCGGACAGGGGGGAACAATGAGCAGTTCTTC
>TRBJ1-6|TRBV25-1|TRBD1|NA
CASSELDRGLYNSPLHF
TGTGCCAGCAGTGAACTGGACAGGGGTCTCTATAATTCACCCCTCCACTTT
>TRBJ1-4|TRBV7-9|NA|few
CASSPREKLFF
TGTGCCAGCAGCCCCCGGGAGAAACTGTTTTTT
>TRBJ2-1|TRBV5-5|NA|NA
CASSSQPSYNEQFF
TGTGCCAGCAGCTCCCAGCCCTCCTACAATGAGCAGTTCTTC
>TRBJ2-3|TRBV4-1|TRBD2|few
CASSLLVTSGADTQYF
TGCGCCAGCAGCCTACTCGTGACTAGCGGGGCAGATACGCAGTATTTT
>TRBJ1-2|TRBV9|NA|many
CASSVGGPIEGGYTF
TGTGCCAGCAGCGTAGGGGGTCCGATCGAGGGTGGCTACACCTTC
>TRBJ1-2|TRBV4-1|TRBD1|NA
CASSQWTGYNYGYTF
TGCGCCAGCAGCCAATGGACAGGGTATAACTATGGCTACACCTTC
>TRBJ1-1|TRBV7-2|NA|NA
CASRGGRVEAFF
TGTGCCAGCAGGGGTGGCAGGGTCGAAGCTTTCTTT
>TRBJ2-7|TRBV4-1|NA|few
CASSQGRDTSYEQYF
TGCGCCAGCAGCCAAGGCCGGGACACCTCCTACGAGCAGTACTTC
>TRBJ1-6|TRBV4-1|NA|few
CASRGRVGSYNSPLHF
TGCGCCAGCAGGGGCAGGGTGGGCTCCTATAATTCACCCCTCCACTTT
>TRBJ2-7|TRBV14|NA|many
CASSQEFGGAIYEQYF
TGTGCCAGCAGCCAAGAATTTGGAGGGGCAATCTACGAGCAGTACTTC
>TRBJ1-2|TRBV6-5|NA|few
CASSYSGENYGYTF
TGTGCCAGCAGTTACTCAGGGGAGAACTATGGCTACACCTTC
>TRBJ2-3|TRBV21-1|NA|NA
CASRILLDSTDTQYF
TGTGCCAGCAGGATTCTCTTAGATAGCACAGATACGCAGTATTTT
>TRBJ2-1|TRBV5-1|TRBD2|few
CASSLVASGGPNPYNEQFF
TGCGCCAGCAGCTTGGTTGCTAGCGGGGGGCCTAACCCGTACAATGAGCAGTTCTTC
>TRBJ2-7|TRBV4-1|NA|few
CASSQEWVAEQYF
TGCGCCAGCAGCCAAGAGTGGGTGGCCGAGCAGTACTTC
>TRBJ1-5|TRBV24-1|NA|NA
CATPQGDYSNQPQHF
TGTGCCACCCCTCAGGGTGACTATAGCAATCAGCCCCAGCATTTT
>TRBJ2-7|TRBV30|NA|few
CAWSVTRLAYEQYF
TGTGCCTGGAGTGTAACCCGTTTAGCCTACGAGCAGTACTTC
>TRBJ2-3|TRBV6-6|TRBD1|few
CASSQRDRGTDTQYF
TGTGCCAGCAGCCAGAGGGACAGGGGCACTGATACGCAGTATTTT
>TRBJ2-7|TRBV7-2|NA|few
CASSLAGGDYEQYF
TGTGCCAGCAGCTTAGCGGGCGGAGATTACGAGCAGTACTTC
>TRBJ2-6|TRBV7-8|NA|many
CASSGRTALSGANVLTF
TGTGCCAGCAGCGGGCGGACGGCTCTCTCTGGGGCCAACGTCCTGACTTTC